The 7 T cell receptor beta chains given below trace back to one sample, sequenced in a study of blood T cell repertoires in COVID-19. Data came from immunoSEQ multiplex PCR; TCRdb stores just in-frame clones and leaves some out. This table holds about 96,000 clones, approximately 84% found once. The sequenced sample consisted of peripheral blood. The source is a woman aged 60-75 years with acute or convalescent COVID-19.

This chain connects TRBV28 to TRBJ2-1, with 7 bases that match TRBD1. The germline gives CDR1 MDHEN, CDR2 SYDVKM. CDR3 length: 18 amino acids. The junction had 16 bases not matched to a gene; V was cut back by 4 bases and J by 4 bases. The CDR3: CASSSKEGQVFAYNEQFF. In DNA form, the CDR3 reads TGTGCCAGCAGTTCCAAGGAAGGACAGGTATTCGCTTACAATGAGCAGTTCTTC.

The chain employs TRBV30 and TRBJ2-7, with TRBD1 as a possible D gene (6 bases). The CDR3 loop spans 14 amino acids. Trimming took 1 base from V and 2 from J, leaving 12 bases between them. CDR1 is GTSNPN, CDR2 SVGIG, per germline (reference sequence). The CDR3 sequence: CAWSAGQGPYEQYF. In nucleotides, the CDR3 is TGTGCCTGGAGTGCGGGACAAGGGCCCTACGAGCAGTACTTC.

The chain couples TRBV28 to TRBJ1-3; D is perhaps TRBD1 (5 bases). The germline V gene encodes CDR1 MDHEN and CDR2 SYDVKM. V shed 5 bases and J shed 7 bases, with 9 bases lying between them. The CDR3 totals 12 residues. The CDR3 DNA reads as TGTGCCAGCAGTCTCGGGGGGAACACCATATATTTT. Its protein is CASSLGGNTIYF.

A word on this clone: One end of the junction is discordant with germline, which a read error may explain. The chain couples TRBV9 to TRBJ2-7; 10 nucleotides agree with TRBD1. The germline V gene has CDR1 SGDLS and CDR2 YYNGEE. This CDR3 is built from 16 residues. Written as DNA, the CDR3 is TGTGCCAGCAGCGTAGCCCCGACAGGGGGCTCCAACGAGCAGTACTTC. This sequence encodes CASSVAPTGGSNEQYF.

Written as DNA, the CDR3 is TGTGCCAGCAGCTTGAAGGGACAGGGGTCTTTCTTT. Translation: CASSLKGQGSFF. This chain uses TRBV5-5 with TRBJ1-1; 10 bases are shared with TRBD1. The germline CDR1 and CDR2 sequences are SGHKS and YYEKEE (reference sequence). After removal of 1 base from V and 12 bases from J, the junction contained 3 bases not matched to a gene. This CDR3 has 12 residues.

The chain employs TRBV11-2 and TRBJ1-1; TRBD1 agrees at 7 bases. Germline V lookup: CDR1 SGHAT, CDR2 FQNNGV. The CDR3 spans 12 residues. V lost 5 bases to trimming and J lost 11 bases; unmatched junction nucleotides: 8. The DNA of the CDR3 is TGTGCCAGCAGCCCCGGACAGGCTGCGGCTTTCTTT. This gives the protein CASSPGQAAAFF. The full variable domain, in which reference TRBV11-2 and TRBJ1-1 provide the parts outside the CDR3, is EAGVAQSPRYKIIEKRQSVAFWCNPISGHATLYWYQQILGQGPKLLIQFQNNGVVDDSQLPKDRFSAERLKGVDSTLKIQPAKLEDSAVYLCASSPGQAAAFFGQGTRLTVV.

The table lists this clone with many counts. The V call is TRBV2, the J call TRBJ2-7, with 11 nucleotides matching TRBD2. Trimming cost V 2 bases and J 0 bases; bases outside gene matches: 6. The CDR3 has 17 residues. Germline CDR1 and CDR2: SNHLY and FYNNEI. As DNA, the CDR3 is TGTGCCAGCAGTGAACTAGCGGGGGGCCGATCCTCCTACGAGCAGTACTTC. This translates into CASSELAGGRSSYEQYF.